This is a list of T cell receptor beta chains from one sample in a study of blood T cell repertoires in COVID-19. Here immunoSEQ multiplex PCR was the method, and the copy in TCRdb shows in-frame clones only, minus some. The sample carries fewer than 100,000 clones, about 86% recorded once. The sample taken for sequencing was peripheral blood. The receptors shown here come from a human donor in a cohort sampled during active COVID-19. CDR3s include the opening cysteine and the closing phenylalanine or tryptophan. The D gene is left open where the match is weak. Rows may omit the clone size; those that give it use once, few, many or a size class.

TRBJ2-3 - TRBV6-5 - TGTGCCAGCACCGACAGTTATTCCGATACGCAGTATTTT CASTDSYSDTQYF
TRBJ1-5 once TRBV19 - TGTGCCAGTACCCGAACGGGGGATTATAGCAATCAGCCCCAGCATTTT CASTRTGDYSNQPQHF
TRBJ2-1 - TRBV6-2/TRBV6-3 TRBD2 TGTGCCAGCAGTTATACGGGACTAGGGGTCAATGAGCAGTTCTTC CASSYTGLGVNEQFF
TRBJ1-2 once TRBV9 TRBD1 TGTGCCAGCAGCGTAGATGCTACAGGGGGCGATGGTAACTATGGCTACACCTTC CASSVDATGGDGNYGYTF
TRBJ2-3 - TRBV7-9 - TGTGCCAGCAGCCGAACAGGCGGTACCGCAGATACGCAGTATTTT CASSRTGGTADTQYF
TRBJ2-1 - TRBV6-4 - TGTGCCAGCAGTGATCAGCCAGGGGGGCGATACAATGAGCAGTTCTTC CASSDQPGGRYNEQFF
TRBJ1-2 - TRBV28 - TGTGCCAGCAGCCTATCCCAGACCTCAGGAGGCTACACCTTC CASSLSQTSGGYTF
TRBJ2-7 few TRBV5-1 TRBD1 TGCGCCAGCAGCGCGGGACAGGGAACCTACGAGCAGTACTTC CASSAGQGTYEQYF
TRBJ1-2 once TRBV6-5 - TGTGCCAGCAGTTACCAGGTCCAGGGGTATGGCTACACCTTC CASSYQVQGYGYTF
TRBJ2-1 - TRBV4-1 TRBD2 TGCGCCAGCAGCCAAGTGGGACTAGCGGGGGGGCGTCAGCGCAATGAGCAGTTCTTC CASSQVGLAGGRQRNEQFF
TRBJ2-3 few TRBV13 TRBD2 TGTGCCAGCAGACAACGGCTGCGGGAGAGGTATACGCAGTATTTT CASRQRLRERYTQYF
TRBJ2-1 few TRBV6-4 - TGTGCCAGCAGTGTGGAGGGACAGCCGTTTTTCTATGAGCAGTTCTTC CASSVEGQPFFYEQFF
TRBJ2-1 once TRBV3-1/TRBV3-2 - TGTGCCAGCAGCCAGACTAGTATGCCCTACAATGAGCAGTTCTTC CASSQTSMPYNEQFF
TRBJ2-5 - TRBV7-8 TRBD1 TGTGCCAGCAGCTTAGGGACAGGGTCGGGCGAGACCCGGTACTTC CASSLGTGSGETRYF
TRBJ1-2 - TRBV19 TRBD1 TGTGCCAGTAGTATATGGGGACAGGGGGAAAGCGGCTACACCTTC CASSIWGQGESGYTF
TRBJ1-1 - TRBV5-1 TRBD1 TGCGCCAGCAGCTCATGGGACAGCGGGAACACTGAAGCTTTCTTT CASSSWDSGNTEAFF
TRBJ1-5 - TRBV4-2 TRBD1 TGTGCCAGCAGCCAAGTGGGACAGAGCAATCAGCCCCAGCATTTT CASSQVGQSNQPQHF
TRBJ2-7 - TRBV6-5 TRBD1 TGTGCCAGCAGTTACCTACAGGGGGCTGACGAGCAGTACTTC CASSYLQGADEQYF
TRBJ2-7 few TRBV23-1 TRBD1 TGCGCCAGCAGTCGCGACAGGGCTCTAACCCATTACGAGCAGTACTTC CASSRDRALTHYEQYF
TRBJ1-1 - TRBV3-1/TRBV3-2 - TGTGCCAGCAGCCAAGTAGGAGGGGTCACTGAAGCTTTCTTT CASSQVGGVTEAFF